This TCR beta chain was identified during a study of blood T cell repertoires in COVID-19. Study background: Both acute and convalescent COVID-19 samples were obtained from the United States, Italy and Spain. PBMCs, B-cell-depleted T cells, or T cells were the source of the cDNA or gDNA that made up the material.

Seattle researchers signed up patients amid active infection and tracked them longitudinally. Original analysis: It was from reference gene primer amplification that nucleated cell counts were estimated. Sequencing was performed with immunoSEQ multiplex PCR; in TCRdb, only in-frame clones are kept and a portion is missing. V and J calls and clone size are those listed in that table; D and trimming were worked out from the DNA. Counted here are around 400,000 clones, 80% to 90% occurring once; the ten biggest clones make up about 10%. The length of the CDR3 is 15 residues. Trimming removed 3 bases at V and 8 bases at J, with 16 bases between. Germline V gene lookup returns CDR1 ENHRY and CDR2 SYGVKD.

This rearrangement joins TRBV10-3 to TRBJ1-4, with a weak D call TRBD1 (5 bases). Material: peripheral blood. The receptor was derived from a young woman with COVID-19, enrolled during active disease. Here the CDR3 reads CAISEKKGRGEKLFF. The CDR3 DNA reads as TGTGCCATCAGTGAAAAGAAGGGGCGGGGGGAAAAACTGTTTTTT.